This is a list of T cell receptor beta chains from one sample in a study of PD-L1 blockade in urothelial cancer. TCRdb's copy holds only in-frame clones and misses some; the assay was immunoSEQ multiplex PCR. The sample contains 35,000 to 45,000 clones, 80% to 90% of which appear only once. This sample comprised PBMCs, obtained around atezolizumab (anti-PD-L1) treatment. Every receptor here comes from a man in his 70s with urothelial cancer. Each CDR3 is given with its conserved first and last residue. The order of the fields is D gene, clone size, J gene, V gene, CDR3 protein, CDR3 DNA. A D gene is named only where the DNA matches it firmly. Size values are once, few and many counts, or a class for expanded clones, and some rows have none.

d_gene: .
abundance: .
j_gene: TRBJ2-7
v_gene: TRBV30
CDR3aa: CAWSVIGAFHEQYF
CDR3nt: TGTGCCTGGAGTGTAATAGGGGCTTTCCACGAGCAGTACTTC

d_gene: .
abundance: .
j_gene: TRBJ1-3
v_gene: TRBV27
CDR3aa: CASSTGYGSSGNTIYF
CDR3nt: TGTGCCAGCAGCACAGGGTATGGGAGCTCTGGAAACACCATATATTTT

d_gene: TRBD2
abundance: .
j_gene: TRBJ2-7
v_gene: TRBV11-2
CDR3aa: CASSPGLGPSYEQYF
CDR3nt: TGTGCCAGCAGCCCTGGACTAGGGCCCTCCTACGAGCAGTACTTC

d_gene: .
abundance: .
j_gene: TRBJ2-1
v_gene: TRBV30
CDR3aa: CAWSTTNNYNEQFF
CDR3nt: TGTGCCTGGAGTACGACAAATAATTACAATGAGCAGTTCTTC

d_gene: TRBD2
abundance: .
j_gene: TRBJ2-3
v_gene: TRBV27
CDR3aa: CASSFAGGRVDTQYF
CDR3nt: TGTGCCAGCAGTTTCGCGGGAGGGAGAGTAGATACGCAGTATTTT

d_gene: .
abundance: .
j_gene: TRBJ1-1
v_gene: TRBV2
CDR3aa: CASKARTARNTEAFF
CDR3nt: TGTGCCAGCAAGGCGCGGACAGCTAGGAACACTGAAGCTTTCTTT

d_gene: TRBD2
abundance: .
j_gene: TRBJ2-7
v_gene: TRBV5-1
CDR3aa: CASSLLLAGGSYEQYF
CDR3nt: TGCGCCAGCAGCTTATTACTAGCGGGAGGGTCCTACGAGCAGTACTTC

d_gene: .
abundance: .
j_gene: TRBJ1-1
v_gene: TRBV5-6
CDR3aa: CASSFNPGNTEAFF
CDR3nt: TGTGCCAGCAGCTTTAATCCCGGGAACACTGAAGCTTTCTTT

d_gene: .
abundance: .
j_gene: TRBJ1-2
v_gene: TRBV5-1
CDR3aa: CASSLTGSSNYGYTF
CDR3nt: TGCGCCAGCAGCTTGACAGGCTCCTCTAACTATGGCTACACCTTC

d_gene: TRBD2
abundance: .
j_gene: TRBJ2-7
v_gene: TRBV4-1
CDR3aa: CASSQPPSLAGETYEQYF
CDR3nt: TGCGCCAGCAGCCAACCCCCATCACTAGCGGGAGAGACCTACGAGCAGTACTTC

d_gene: TRBD1
abundance: .
j_gene: TRBJ1-1
v_gene: TRBV30
CDR3aa: CAWRATGQGYTEAFF
CDR3nt: TGTGCCTGGAGGGCAACTGGACAGGGCTACACTGAAGCTTTCTTT

d_gene: .
abundance: once
j_gene: TRBJ2-2
v_gene: TRBV5-1
CDR3aa: CASSLSTAPNTGELFF
CDR3nt: TGCGCCAGCAGCTTATCGACAGCCCCGAACACCGGGGAGCTGTTTTTT

d_gene: .
abundance: .
j_gene: TRBJ1-4
v_gene: TRBV27
CDR3aa: CASSFSGFATNEKLFF
CDR3nt: TGTGCCAGCAGTTTTTCAGGTTTTGCAACTAATGAAAAACTGTTTTTT

d_gene: TRBD1
abundance: .
j_gene: TRBJ2-3
v_gene: TRBV5-6
CDR3aa: CASSSRGTGGTDTQYF
CDR3nt: TGTGCCAGCAGCTCGCGTGGGACAGGGGGTACAGATACGCAGTATTTT

d_gene: .
abundance: .
j_gene: TRBJ2-4
v_gene: TRBV7-8
CDR3aa: CASSLETVQYF
CDR3nt: TGTGCCAGCAGCTTAGAGACAGTCCAGTACTTC

d_gene: .
abundance: .
j_gene: TRBJ2-7
v_gene: TRBV5-1
CDR3aa: CASSFIGDYEQYF
CDR3nt: TGCGCCAGCAGCTTTATAGGGGACTACGAGCAGTACTTC

d_gene: TRBD2
abundance: .
j_gene: TRBJ2-7
v_gene: TRBV11-2
CDR3aa: CASSRLAAYSYEQYF
CDR3nt: TGTGCCAGCAGCCGTCTAGCGGCCTACTCCTACGAGCAGTACTTC

d_gene: TRBD1
abundance: .
j_gene: TRBJ1-1
v_gene: TRBV6-6
CDR3aa: CASSHTGGRTEAFF
CDR3nt: TGTGCCAGCAGCCATACAGGGGGTAGGACTGAAGCTTTCTTT

d_gene: TRBD1
abundance: .
j_gene: TRBJ1-2
v_gene: TRBV19
CDR3aa: CASSPGTGGGYTF
CDR3nt: TGTGCCAGTAGTCCCGGGACAGGGGGAGGCTACACCTTC

d_gene: .
abundance: .
j_gene: TRBJ2-5
v_gene: TRBV6-6
CDR3aa: CASSFQGPKETQYF
CDR3nt: TGTGCCAGCAGCTTCCAGGGCCCAAAAGAGACCCAGTACTTC

d_gene: TRBD1
abundance: .
j_gene: TRBJ2-7
v_gene: TRBV6-5
CDR3aa: CASRERQGIYEQYF
CDR3nt: TGTGCCAGCAGGGAGAGACAGGGTATCTACGAGCAGTACTTC

d_gene: .
abundance: .
j_gene: TRBJ2-7
v_gene: TRBV5-6
CDR3aa: CASSSPARTGLYEQYF
CDR3nt: TGTGCCAGCAGCTCTCCCGCGAGGACGGGACTTTACGAGCAGTACTTC

d_gene: .
abundance: .
j_gene: TRBJ1-2
v_gene: TRBV19
CDR3aa: CASSIGGSRSVSGGYTF
CDR3nt: TGTGCCAGTAGTATAGGGGGCAGCCGCTCCGTCTCGGGTGGCTACACCTTC

d_gene: .
abundance: .
j_gene: TRBJ2-1
v_gene: TRBV12-5
CDR3aa: CASGIGRENEQFF
CDR3nt: TGTGCTAGTGGGATTGGTAGGGAGAATGAGCAGTTCTTC

d_gene: .
abundance: .
j_gene: TRBJ2-1
v_gene: TRBV5-8
CDR3aa: CASSLVLEVRSYNEQFF
CDR3nt: TGTGCCAGCAGCTTGGTACTTGAGGTTCGCTCCTACAATGAGCAGTTCTTC

d_gene: .
abundance: once
j_gene: TRBJ2-2
v_gene: TRBV2
CDR3aa: CASSDRGGELFF
CDR3nt: TGTGCCAGCAGTGACAGGGGCGGGGAGCTGTTTTTT

d_gene: .
abundance: .
j_gene: TRBJ1-1
v_gene: TRBV4-1
CDR3aa: CASSQVQGTEAFF
CDR3nt: TGCGCCAGCAGCCAAGTACAGGGCACTGAAGCTTTCTTT

d_gene: TRBD1
abundance: .
j_gene: TRBJ1-5
v_gene: TRBV19
CDR3aa: CATSDRRHQPQHF
CDR3nt: TGTGCCACCTCGGACAGGCGACATCAGCCCCAGCATTTT

d_gene: .
abundance: once
j_gene: TRBJ1-1
v_gene: TRBV5-1
CDR3aa: CASSFLQGNTEAFF
CDR3nt: TGCGCCAGCAGCTTTTTACAGGGTAACACTGAAGCTTTCTTT

d_gene: .
abundance: once
j_gene: TRBJ2-1
v_gene: TRBV5-1
CDR3aa: CATSADGTSGGEQFF
CDR3nt: TGCGCCACCAGCGCGGATGGGACTTCCGGTGGTGAGCAGTTCTTC